This T cell receptor beta chain derives from a study of T cell responses to AZD1222 COVID-19 vaccine. Overall study context: Researchers grouped second doses given at about 4 or about 12 weeks into one pool. Study conclusions and caveats: The sample set comprised mostly white British donors with more females, and clonal diversity was possibly underestimated. Baseline antibody screening turned up just six seropositive AZD1222 recipients. Once two AZD1222 doses were given, Spike-specific TCR breadth and depth went up.

Trimming left V 6 bases short and J 3 bases short, with 15 bases between. The CDR3 covers 14 residues. Germline V gene lookup returns CDR1 MNHEY and CDR2 SVGAGI. On this clone itself: Its specificity is unknown.

The data were produced by immunoSEQ multiplex PCR, yet TCRdb's version contains in-frame clones alone and is incomplete. Here the sample spans some 180,000 clones, 70% to 90% being singletons. Sequenced material: peripheral blood, taken on day 0 of AZD1222 vaccination. This clonotype was sampled from an adult in good health. V gene TRBV6-5 combines with J gene TRBJ2-7; the D call may be TRBD1 or TRBD2 (5 bases each). This CDR3 reads CASRGTPPSYEQYF. As DNA, the CDR3 is TGTGCCAGCAGAGGGACGCCGCCCAGCTACGAGCAGTACTTC.